The next 10 T cell receptor beta chains were all read from a single sample in a study of beta chain features in type 1 diabetes. The whole isolated RNA underwent reverse transcription, so sequencing captured expressed TCRB transcripts. Method: immunoSEQ multiplex PCR; TCRdb's copy keeps in-frame clones and lacks some. The sample holds 450,000 to 600,000 clones, approximately 30% seen once. The specimen was naive CD4+ T cells from blood. Receptors originate from a man between 18 and 35 years old in good health.

The chain employs TRBV29-1 and TRBJ2-7; a weak D match, TRBD1 (6 bases). Germline loops: CDR1 SQVTM, CDR2 ANQGSEA. The CDR3 is made up of 12 amino acids. V dropped 8 bases and J dropped 3 bases, with 14 bases sitting between them. The CDR3 sequence: CSTGTSVYEQYF. Here the CDR3 DNA reads TGCAGCACCGGGACATCAGTCTACGAGCAGTACTTC.

Worth noting for this clone: The same CDR3 arises from other DNA sequences in this sample as well. V and J are TRBV9 and TRBJ2-7; TRBD2 aligns across 12 bases. Germline trimming cut 4 bases from V and 2 bases from J; bases unmatched to any gene: 1. CDR1 SGDLS and CDR2 YYNGEE come from the germline V gene. The CDR3 totals 14 residues. CDR3 sequence reads: CASSRTSGAYEQYF. The CDR3 region has the DNA TGTGCCAGCAGCAGGACTAGCGGGGCCTACGAGCAGTACTTC.

CDR3 nucleotide sequence: TGTGCCAGCAGCTTAGCTACTAGCGGGAGCAAAAACATTCAGTACTTC. Encoded protein: CASSLATSGSKNIQYF. This rearrangement joins TRBV7-2 to TRBJ2-4; TRBD2 agrees at 11 bases. CDR3 length: 16 residues. CDR1 SGHTA and CDR2 FQGNSA come from the germline V gene. With V trimmed by 0 bases and J by 3 bases, 1 base remained unmatched.

This sequence joins TRBV4-2 and TRBJ2-2, with TRBD2 identical over 9 bases. The CDR3 covers 17 residues. The trim removed 0 bases at V and 0 bases at J, leaving 2 bases unmatched. The germline V gene has CDR1 LGHNA and CDR2 YNFKEQ. This CDR3 is CASSQEPSGTNTGELFF. For the CDR3, the DNA is TGTGCCAGCAGCCAAGAGCCTAGCGGGACGAACACCGGGGAGCTGTTTTTT.

This clone was seen more than once but under ten times. The J gene is TRBJ2-3, the V gene TRBV4-3; either TRBD1 or TRBD2 may fit D (5 bases each). Germline CDR1 and CDR2: LGHNA and YSLEER. Trimming stripped 4 bases from V and 3 bases from J, with 14 bases between. This CDR3 is 15 amino acids long. The CDR3 DNA sequence: TGCGCCAGCAGCCTCATGAACGGGGCAACAGATACGCAGTATTTT. The encoded protein is CASSLMNGATDTQYF.

The V gene is TRBV27, the J gene TRBJ2-2; 10 bases fit TRBD1. CDR3 length: 15 residues. Trimming took 1 base from V and 5 from J; bases not matched to a gene: 1. In germline, CDR1 is MNHEY, CDR2 SMNVEV (reference sequence). The CDR3 reads CASSLWTGGTGELFF. In DNA, the CDR3 is TGTGCCAGCAGTTTATGGACAGGGGGAACCGGGGAGCTGTTTTTT.

The table lists this clone with a few counts. The chain links TRBV2 to TRBJ2-1; 8 nucleotides align to TRBD1. J was trimmed by 4 bases and V by 6 bases; bases with no gene match: 8. The germline gives CDR1 SNHLY, CDR2 FYNNEI. The CDR3 totals 15 residues. CDR3 coding DNA: TGTGCCAGCAGACTCGACAGGGGTGAATACAATGAGCAGTTCTTC. It specifies CASRLDRGEYNEQFF.

The V call is TRBV7-9, the J call TRBJ2-3, with D unresolved. The CDR3 has 15 amino acids. Per germline, CDR1 SEHNR and CDR2 FQNEAQ (reference sequence). With 5 bases removed from V and 1 base from J, the gap between germline ends came to 13 bases. The CDR3: CASSPLGIGTDTQYF. As DNA, the CDR3 is TGTGCCAGCAGCCCGTTGGGTATTGGCACAGATACGCAGTATTTT. The full variable domain, rest sourced from reference TRBV7-9 and TRBJ2-3, is DTGVSQNPRHKITKRGQNVTFRCDPISEHNRLYWYRQTLGQGPEFLTYFQNEAQLEKSRLLSDRFSAERPKGSFSTLEIQRTEQGDSAMYLCASSPLGIGTDTQYFGPGTRLTVL.

This sequence joins TRBV25-1 and TRBJ1-2, with D possibly being TRBD1 (5 bases). CDR1 is MGHDK and CDR2 is SYGVNS in the germline V gene. V was cut by 1 base and J by 0 bases, with 9 bases left in between. The CDR3 loop spans 15 amino acids. CDR3 residues: CASSELSGANYGYTF. The CDR3 nucleotides are TGTGCCAGCAGTGAATTGTCGGGGGCTAACTATGGCTACACCTTC.

This clone occurred a few times. This rearrangement joins TRBV7-9 to TRBJ1-5; D remains unclear. Trimming removed 7 bases from V and 7 bases from J, with 14 bases in between. The length of the CDR3 is 13 residues. Germline loops: CDR1 SEHNR, CDR2 FQNEAQ (reference sequence). CDR3 bases: TGTGCCAGCACCCCGGGCGAGGAACAGCCCCAGCATTTT. Encoded protein: CASTPGEEQPQHF.